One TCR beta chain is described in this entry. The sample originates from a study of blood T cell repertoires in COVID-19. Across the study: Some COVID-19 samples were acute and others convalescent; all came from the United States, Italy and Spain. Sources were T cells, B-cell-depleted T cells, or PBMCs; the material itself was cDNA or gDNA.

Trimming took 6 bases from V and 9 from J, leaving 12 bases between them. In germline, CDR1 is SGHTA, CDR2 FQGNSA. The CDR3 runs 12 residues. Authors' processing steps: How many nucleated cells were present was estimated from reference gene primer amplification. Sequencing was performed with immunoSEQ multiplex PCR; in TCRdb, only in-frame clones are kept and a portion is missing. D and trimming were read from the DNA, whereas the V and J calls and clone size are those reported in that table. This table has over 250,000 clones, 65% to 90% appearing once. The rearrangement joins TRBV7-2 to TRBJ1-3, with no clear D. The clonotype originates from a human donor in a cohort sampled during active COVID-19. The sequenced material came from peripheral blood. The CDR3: CASRPMGSTIYF. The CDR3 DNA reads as TGTGCCAGCAGGCCGATGGGCTCCACCATATATTTT. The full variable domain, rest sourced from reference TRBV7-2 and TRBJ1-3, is GAGVSQSPSNKVTEKGKDVELRCDPISGHTALYWYRQSLGQGLEFLIYFQGNSAPDKSGLPSDRFSAERTGGSVSTLTIQRTQQEDSAVYLCASRPMGSTIYFGEGSWLTVV.